This T cell receptor beta chain stems from a study of T cell responses to AZD1222 COVID-19 vaccine. General observations from the study: Among the donors, most were white British and more were female, and clonal diversity was possibly underestimated. The number of AZD1222 recipients seropositive at baseline was only five to seven. In the spike-specific TCR repertoire, nearly half reportedly target unmutated variant regions. After the peak T cell response, and only then, were repertoires sampled.

On this clone: The antigen is unknown.

The repertoire was sequenced with immunoSEQ multiplex PCR; TCRdb's copy has only in-frame clones and lacks some. The sample lists about 170,000 clones, 87% occurring once. The germline CDR1 and CDR2 sequences are MNHEY and SVGEGT. The CDR3 consists of 14 residues. Trimming removed 1 base at V and 13 bases at J, with 14 bases between. The origin of this receptor is an adult who received the AZD1222 COVID-19 vaccine. The material sequenced was peripheral blood, taken 28 days after the second AZD1222 dose. J is TRBJ1-6 and V is TRBV6-2 or TRBV6-3; the D is unclear. The CDR3 DNA reads as TGTGCCAGCAGTTACTGGGAGAGGAGGGTTCCCCTCCACTTT. This encodes CASSYWERRVPLHF.